Listed below are T cell receptor beta chains from one sample, sequenced in a study of T-cell memory formation after mild COVID-19. From the 5' RACE reads, TCRdb called clonotypes with MiXCR, one entry per CDR3 protein. The sample records more than 450,000 distinct CDR3 sequences, roughly 18% being singletons. The specimen sequenced was PBMCs or a T cell subset sorted from them (not recorded which). Source of these receptors: an adult woman who had mild COVID-19 (a few samples of this study predate the infection). Cell type and time point are not known. Both conserved end residues are part of each CDR3. The D gene is left open where the match is weak. Rows may omit the clone size; those that give it use once, few, many or a size class.

len: 19; d_gene: TRBD1; abundance: -; v_gene: TRBV25-1; j_gene: TRBJ2-2; CDR3nt: TGTGCCAGCAGTGATACTCATGCAGGGGGTCGCTTTTTCGCCGGGGAGCTGTTTTTT; CDR3aa: CASSDTHAGGRFFAGELFF
len: 16; d_gene: -; abundance: -; v_gene: TRBV16; j_gene: TRBJ1-6; CDR3nt: TGTGCCAGCAGCCCATCTTTTTCGGGTATTGATTCACCCCTCCACTTT; CDR3aa: CASSPSFSGIDSPLHF
len: 15; d_gene: TRBD2; abundance: many; v_gene: TRBV6-4; j_gene: TRBJ2-3; CDR3nt: TGTGCCAGCAGCCGGACTAGCGGAGGCACAGATACGCAGTATTTT; CDR3aa: CASSRTSGGTDTQYF
len: 14; d_gene: -; abundance: few; v_gene: TRBV12-3/TRBV12-4; j_gene: TRBJ2-1; CDR3nt: TGTGCCAGCAGATCCGGGACTTCCTACAATGAGCAGTTCTTC; CDR3aa: CASRSGTSYNEQFF
len: 14; d_gene: -; abundance: -; v_gene: TRBV29-1; j_gene: TRBJ2-1; CDR3nt: TGCAGCGCCCTCTCAGGGAGCTCCTACAATGAGCAGTTCTTC; CDR3aa: CSALSGSSYNEQFF
len: 12; d_gene: -; abundance: -; v_gene: TRBV5-1; j_gene: TRBJ2-1; CDR3nt: TGCGCCAGCAGCTTGAACGGGGGTGAGCAGTTCTTC; CDR3aa: CASSLNGGEQFF
len: 15; d_gene: -; abundance: few; v_gene: TRBV4-1; j_gene: TRBJ2-3; CDR3nt: TGCGCCAGCAGCCAAGGCTCTCTTAGCACAGATACGCAGTATTTT; CDR3aa: CASSQGSLSTDTQYF
len: 17; d_gene: TRBD2; abundance: -; v_gene: TRBV7-2; j_gene: TRBJ2-3; CDR3nt: TGTGCCAGCGGACTAGCGGGAGCCGGGGTAGCCACAGATACGCAGTATTTT; CDR3aa: CASGLAGAGVATDTQYF
len: 14; d_gene: -; abundance: -; v_gene: TRBV3-1; j_gene: TRBJ2-2; CDR3nt: TGTGCCAGCAGCCAAGACGCATGGACCGGGGAGCTGTTTTTT; CDR3aa: CASSQDAWTGELFF
len: 15; d_gene: TRBD2; abundance: few; v_gene: TRBV5-1; j_gene: TRBJ2-3; CDR3nt: TGCGCCAGCAGCTTGGTTGCGGGAGTTTCAGATACGCAGTATTTT; CDR3aa: CASSLVAGVSDTQYF
len: 14; d_gene: -; abundance: -; v_gene: TRBV5-1; j_gene: TRBJ1-3; CDR3nt: TGCGCCAGCAGCTTGGGGATCTCTGGAAACACCATATATTTT; CDR3aa: CASSLGISGNTIYF
len: 18; d_gene: -; abundance: -; v_gene: TRBV10-2; j_gene: TRBJ2-6; CDR3nt: TGCGCCAGCAGTGAGCTGGCAGGGGGGAATTCTGGGGCCAACGTCCTGACTTTC; CDR3aa: CASSELAGGNSGANVLTF
len: 11; d_gene: TRBD1; abundance: few; v_gene: TRBV12-3/TRBV12-4; j_gene: TRBJ2-7; CDR3nt: TGTGCCAGCAGTCTGGGACAGGAGCAGTACTTC; CDR3aa: CASSLGQEQYF
len: 16; d_gene: TRBD2; abundance: few; v_gene: TRBV24-1; j_gene: TRBJ2-1; CDR3nt: TGTGCCACCAGTGATCTTAAGCGGGAGGGGAGGGATGAGCAGTTCTTC; CDR3aa: CATSDLKREGRDEQFF
len: 16; d_gene: TRBD2; abundance: few; v_gene: TRBV6-6; j_gene: TRBJ2-2; CDR3nt: TGTGCCAGCACCAGACTAGCGGGGGTTAACACCGGGGAGCTGTTTTTT; CDR3aa: CASTRLAGVNTGELFF
len: 15; d_gene: TRBD2; abundance: many; v_gene: TRBV5-1; j_gene: TRBJ2-7; CDR3nt: TGCGCCAGCAGCCTGTCCGGGACTAGCATTCACGAGCAGTACTTC; CDR3aa: CASSLSGTSIHEQYF
len: 14; d_gene: -; abundance: few; v_gene: TRBV7-9; j_gene: TRBJ2-1; CDR3nt: TGTGCCAGCAGCTTCGGTCAGGTCGACAATGAGCAGTTCTTC; CDR3aa: CASSFGQVDNEQFF
len: 14; d_gene: TRBD2; abundance: -; v_gene: TRBV29-1; j_gene: TRBJ2-5; CDR3nt: TGCAGCGTTGAGGGGGGGGGTAGGCAAGAGACCCAGTACTTC; CDR3aa: CSVEGGGRQETQYF
len: 13; d_gene: -; abundance: -; v_gene: TRBV12-3/TRBV12-4; j_gene: TRBJ1-2; CDR3nt: TGTGCCAGCAGTTTATCAGGGCGGGATGGCTACACCTTC; CDR3aa: CASSLSGRDGYTF
len: 15; d_gene: TRBD1; abundance: -; v_gene: TRBV27; j_gene: TRBJ1-1; CDR3nt: TGTGCCAGCAGTTCACAGGGGGCGGGGATCACTGAAGCTTTCTTT; CDR3aa: CASSSQGAGITEAFF
len: 16; d_gene: TRBD1; abundance: many; v_gene: TRBV5-1; j_gene: TRBJ2-1; CDR3nt: TGCGCCAGCAGTTCCCAGTACAGGGGGCCGTACAATGAGCAGTTCTTC; CDR3aa: CASSSQYRGPYNEQFF
len: 15; d_gene: TRBD1; abundance: -; v_gene: TRBV7-8; j_gene: TRBJ2-1; CDR3nt: TGTGCCAGCAGTTATCGGGACAGCTCCTACAATGAGCAGTTCTTC; CDR3aa: CASSYRDSSYNEQFF
len: 18; d_gene: TRBD2; abundance: -; v_gene: TRBV3-1; j_gene: TRBJ2-3; CDR3nt: TGTGCCAGCAGCCAAGATTGGGGGACTAGCGGTCGCACAGATACGCAGTATTTT; CDR3aa: CASSQDWGTSGRTDTQYF
len: 19; d_gene: -; abundance: -; v_gene: TRBV5-4; j_gene: TRBJ2-4; CDR3nt: TGTGCCAGCAGCTTGAAGTTAGCTTCCAACCAAGTAGCCAAAAACATTCAGTACTTC; CDR3aa: CASSLKLASNQVAKNIQYF
len: 16; d_gene: TRBD2; abundance: -; v_gene: TRBV11-2; j_gene: TRBJ2-1; CDR3nt: TGTGCCAGCAGCTCCGTAGCGGGGGGACCCTACAATGAGCAGTTCTTC; CDR3aa: CASSSVAGGPYNEQFF
len: 15; d_gene: TRBD1; abundance: few; v_gene: TRBV25-1; j_gene: TRBJ1-1; CDR3nt: TGTGCCAGCAGTGCACGGGACAGGGGCAACACTGAAGCTTTCTTT; CDR3aa: CASSARDRGNTEAFF
len: 13; d_gene: -; abundance: many; v_gene: TRBV7-2; j_gene: TRBJ1-1; CDR3nt: TGTGCCAGCAGCTTCCTGTCGGCCGGTGAAGCTTTCTTT; CDR3aa: CASSFLSAGEAFF
len: 13; d_gene: -; abundance: -; v_gene: TRBV12-3/TRBV12-4; j_gene: TRBJ2-7; CDR3nt: TGTGCCAGCAGGCCCGGGACCAGCCCCGAGCAGTACTTC; CDR3aa: CASRPGTSPEQYF
len: 16; d_gene: TRBD2; abundance: few; v_gene: TRBV6-6; j_gene: TRBJ2-1; CDR3nt: TGTGCCAGCAGTTCCGGGGGAGGGCCTATCTACAATGAGCAGTTCTTC; CDR3aa: CASSSGGGPIYNEQFF
len: 13; d_gene: -; abundance: -; v_gene: TRBV29-1; j_gene: TRBJ2-7; CDR3nt: TGCAGCGTCGAGGACAGTTTCTCCTACGAGCAGTACTTC; CDR3aa: CSVEDSFSYEQYF
len: 15; d_gene: -; abundance: few; v_gene: TRBV19; j_gene: TRBJ2-5; CDR3nt: TGTGCCAGTAGTACGCGACTCACGGGGCAAGAGACCCAGTACTTC; CDR3aa: CASSTRLTGQETQYF
len: 16; d_gene: TRBD2; abundance: -; v_gene: TRBV5-1; j_gene: TRBJ2-3; CDR3nt: TGCGCCAGCAGCTTAGCGGGACCACTAAGCACAGATACGCAGTATTTT; CDR3aa: CASSLAGPLSTDTQYF